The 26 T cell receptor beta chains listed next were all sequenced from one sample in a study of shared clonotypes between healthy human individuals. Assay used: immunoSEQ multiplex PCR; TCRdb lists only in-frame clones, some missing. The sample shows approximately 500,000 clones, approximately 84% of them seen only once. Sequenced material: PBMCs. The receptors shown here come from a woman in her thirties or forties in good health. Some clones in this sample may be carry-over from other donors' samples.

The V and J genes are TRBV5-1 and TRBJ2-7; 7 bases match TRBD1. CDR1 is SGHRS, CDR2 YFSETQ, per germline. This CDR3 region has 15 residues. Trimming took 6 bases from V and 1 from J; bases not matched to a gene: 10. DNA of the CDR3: TGCGCCAGCATGACCTATGCAGGGGGATCCTACGAGCAGTACTTC. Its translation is CASMTYAGGSYEQYF.

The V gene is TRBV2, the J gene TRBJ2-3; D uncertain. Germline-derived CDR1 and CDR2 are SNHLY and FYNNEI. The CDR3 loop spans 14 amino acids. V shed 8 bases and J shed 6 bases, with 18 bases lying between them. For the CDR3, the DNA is TGTGCCAGCCTTTCCGGGTCCATCGTGGATACGCAGTATTTT. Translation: CASLSGSIVDTQYF. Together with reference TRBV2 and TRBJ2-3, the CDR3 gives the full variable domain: EPEVTQTPSHQVTQMGQEVILRCVPISNHLYFYWYRQILGQKVEFLVSFYNNEISEKSEIFDDQFSVERPDGSNFTLKIRSTKLEDSAMYFCASLSGSIVDTQYFGPGTRLTVL.

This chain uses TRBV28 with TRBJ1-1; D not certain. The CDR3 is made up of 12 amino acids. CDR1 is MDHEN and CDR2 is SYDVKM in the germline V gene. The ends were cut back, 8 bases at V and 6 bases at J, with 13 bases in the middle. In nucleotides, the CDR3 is TGTGCCAGCGGAGGTTCTACTGCTGAAGCTTTCTTT. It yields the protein CASGGSTAEAFF.

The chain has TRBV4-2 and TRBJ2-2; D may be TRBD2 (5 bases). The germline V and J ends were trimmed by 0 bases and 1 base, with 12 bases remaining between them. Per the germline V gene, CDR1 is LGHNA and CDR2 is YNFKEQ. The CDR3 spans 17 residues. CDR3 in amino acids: CASSQDPSGMNTGELFF. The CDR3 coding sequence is TGTGCCAGCAGCCAAGATCCATCCGGGATGAACACCGGGGAGCTGTTTTTT.

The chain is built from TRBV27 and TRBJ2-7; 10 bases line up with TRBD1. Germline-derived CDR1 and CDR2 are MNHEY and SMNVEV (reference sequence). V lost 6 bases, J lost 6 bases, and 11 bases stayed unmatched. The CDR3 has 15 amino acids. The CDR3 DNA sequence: TGTGCCAGCAGAAAACCGGGACAGGGGCTTTCCGAGCAGTACTTC. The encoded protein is CASRKPGQGLSEQYF.

For the CDR3, the DNA is TGTGCCAGCACCAGAGACAGCTACAATGAGCAGTTCTTC. It translates to CASTRDSYNEQFF. The genes are TRBV27 and TRBJ2-1, with D perhaps matching TRBD1 (5 bases). Trimming stripped 7 bases from V and 3 bases from J, with 10 bases between. The CDR3 has 13 amino acids. Per the germline V gene, CDR1 is MNHEY and CDR2 is SMNVEV (reference sequence).

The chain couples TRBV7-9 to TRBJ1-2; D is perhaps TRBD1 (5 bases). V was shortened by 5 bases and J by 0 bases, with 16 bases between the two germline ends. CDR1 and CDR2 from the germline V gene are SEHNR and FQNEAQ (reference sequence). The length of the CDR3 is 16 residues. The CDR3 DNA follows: TGTGCCAGCAGCAGCTTAGGGACTGAATCTAACTATGGCTACACCTTC. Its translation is CASSSLGTESNYGYTF. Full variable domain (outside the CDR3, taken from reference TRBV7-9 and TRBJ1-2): DTGVSQNPRHKITKRGQNVTFRCDPISEHNRLYWYRQTLGQGPEFLTYFQNEAQLEKSRLLSDRFSAERPKGSFSTLEIQRTEQGDSAMYLCASSSLGTESNYGYTFGSGTRLTVV.

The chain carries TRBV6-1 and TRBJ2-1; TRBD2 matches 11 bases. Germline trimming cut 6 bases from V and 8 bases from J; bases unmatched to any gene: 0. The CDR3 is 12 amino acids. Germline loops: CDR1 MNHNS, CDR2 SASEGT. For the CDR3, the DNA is TGTGCCAGCAGGGGACTAGCGGATGAGCAGTTCTTC. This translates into CASRGLADEQFF.

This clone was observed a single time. CDR3 in amino acids: CASSLLAGDVWGTQYF. DNA of the CDR3: TGTGCCAGCAGTTTACTAGCGGGAGATGTTTGGGGGACCCAGTACTTC. This chain joins TRBV28 and TRBJ2-5, with TRBD2 identical over 10 bases. CDR1 MDHEN and CDR2 SYDVKM come from the germline V gene. This CDR3 is 16 amino acids long. V gave up 2 bases and J gave up 7 bases; unmatched junction bases: 10.

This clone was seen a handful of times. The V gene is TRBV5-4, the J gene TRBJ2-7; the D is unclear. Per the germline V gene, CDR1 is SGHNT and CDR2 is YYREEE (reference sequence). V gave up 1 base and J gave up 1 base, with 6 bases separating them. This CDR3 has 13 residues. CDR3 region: CASSLLESYEQYF. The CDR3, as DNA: TGTGCCAGCAGCTTGTTAGAATCCTACGAGCAGTACTTC. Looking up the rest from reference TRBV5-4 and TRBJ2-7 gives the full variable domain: ETGVTQSPTHLIKTRGQQVTLRCSSQSGHNTVSWYQQALGQGPQFIFQYYREEENGRGNFPPRFSGLQFPNYSSELNVNALELDDSALYLCASSLLESYEQYFGPGTRLTVT.

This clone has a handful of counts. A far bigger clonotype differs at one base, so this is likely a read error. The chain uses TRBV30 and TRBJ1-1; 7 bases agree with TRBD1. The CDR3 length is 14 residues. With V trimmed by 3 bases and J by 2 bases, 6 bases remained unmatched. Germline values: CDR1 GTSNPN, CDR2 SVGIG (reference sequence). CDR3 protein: CAWRDRDSNTEAFF. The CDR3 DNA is TGTGCCTGGAGGGACCGGGACAGTAACACTGAAGCTTTCTTT. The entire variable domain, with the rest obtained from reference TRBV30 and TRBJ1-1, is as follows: SQTIHQWPATLVQPVGSPLSLECTVEGTSNPNLYWYRQAAGRGLQLLFYSVGIGQISSEVPQNLSASRPQDRQFILSSKKLLLSDSGFYLCAWRDRDSNTEAFFGQGTRLTVV.

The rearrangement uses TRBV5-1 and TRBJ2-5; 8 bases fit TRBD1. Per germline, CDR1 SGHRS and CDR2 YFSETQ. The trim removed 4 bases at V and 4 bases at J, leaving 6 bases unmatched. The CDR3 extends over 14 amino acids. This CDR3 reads CASSHGQGRETQYF. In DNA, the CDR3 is TGCGCCAGCAGCCATGGACAGGGAAGAGAGACCCAGTACTTC.

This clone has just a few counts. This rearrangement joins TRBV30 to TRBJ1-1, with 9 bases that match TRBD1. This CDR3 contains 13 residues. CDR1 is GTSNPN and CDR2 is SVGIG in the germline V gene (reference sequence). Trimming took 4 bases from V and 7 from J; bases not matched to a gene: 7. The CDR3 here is CAWKQRTGDEAFF. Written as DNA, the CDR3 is TGTGCCTGGAAGCAAAGGACAGGGGATGAAGCTTTCTTT.

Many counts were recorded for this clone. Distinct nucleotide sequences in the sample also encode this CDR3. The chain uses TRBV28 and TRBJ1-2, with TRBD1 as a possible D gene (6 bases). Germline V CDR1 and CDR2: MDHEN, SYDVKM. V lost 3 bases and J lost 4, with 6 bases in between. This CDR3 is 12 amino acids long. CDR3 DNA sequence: TGTGCCAGCAGTTTGACAGGCTATGGCTACACCTTC. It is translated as CASSLTGYGYTF.

CDR3 region: CASSLLGRTSGRGNEQFF. The CDR3 DNA reads as TGTGCCAGCAGCTTATTAGGGCGGACTAGCGGGAGAGGCAATGAGCAGTTCTTC. The J gene is TRBJ2-1, the V gene TRBV7-3; 13 bases fit TRBD2. Germline CDR1 is SGHTA and CDR2 is FQGTGA. CDR3 length: 18 amino acids. After removal of 2 bases from V and 6 bases from J, the junction contained 10 bases not matched to a gene.

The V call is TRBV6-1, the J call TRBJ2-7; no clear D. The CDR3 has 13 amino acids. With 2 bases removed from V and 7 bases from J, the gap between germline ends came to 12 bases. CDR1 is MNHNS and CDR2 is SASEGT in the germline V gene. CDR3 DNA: TGTGCCAGCAGTGAATCCGGGTCCCGAGAGCAGTACTTC. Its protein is CASSESGSREQYF.

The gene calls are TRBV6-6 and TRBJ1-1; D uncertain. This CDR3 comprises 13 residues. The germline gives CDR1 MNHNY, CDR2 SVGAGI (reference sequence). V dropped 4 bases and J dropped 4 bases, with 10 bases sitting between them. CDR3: CASSSWGLTEAFF. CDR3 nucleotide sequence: TGTGCCAGCAGTTCCTGGGGTCTCACTGAAGCTTTCTTT.

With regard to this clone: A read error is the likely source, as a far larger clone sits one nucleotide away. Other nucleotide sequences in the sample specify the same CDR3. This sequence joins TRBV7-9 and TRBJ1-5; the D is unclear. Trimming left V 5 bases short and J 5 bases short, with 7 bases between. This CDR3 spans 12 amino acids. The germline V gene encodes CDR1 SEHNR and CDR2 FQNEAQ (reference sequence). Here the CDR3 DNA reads TGTGCCAGCAGCAGGACTGATCAGCCCCAGCATTTT. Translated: CASSRTDQPQHF.

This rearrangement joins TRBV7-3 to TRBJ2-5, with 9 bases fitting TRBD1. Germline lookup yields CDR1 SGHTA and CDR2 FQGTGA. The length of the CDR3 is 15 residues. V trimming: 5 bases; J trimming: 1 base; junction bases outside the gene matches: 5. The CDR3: CASSMGQGPQETQYF. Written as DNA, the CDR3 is TGTGCCAGCAGCATGGGACAGGGCCCCCAAGAGACCCAGTACTTC.

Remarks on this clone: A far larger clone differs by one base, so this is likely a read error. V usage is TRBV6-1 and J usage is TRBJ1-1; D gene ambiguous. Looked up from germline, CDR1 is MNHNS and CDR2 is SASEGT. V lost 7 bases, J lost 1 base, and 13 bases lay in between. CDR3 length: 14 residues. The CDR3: CASMRLWPNTEAFF. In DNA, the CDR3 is TGTGCCAGCATGAGGTTGTGGCCGAACACTGAAGCTTTCTTT.

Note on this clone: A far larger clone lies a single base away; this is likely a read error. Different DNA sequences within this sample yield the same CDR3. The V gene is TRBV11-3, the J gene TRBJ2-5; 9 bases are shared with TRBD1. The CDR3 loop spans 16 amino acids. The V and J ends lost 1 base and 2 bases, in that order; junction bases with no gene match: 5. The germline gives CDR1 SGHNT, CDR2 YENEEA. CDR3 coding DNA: TGTGCCAGCAGCTTAGGGGGAGGGACAGGGCAAGAGACCCAGTACTTC. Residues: CASSLGGGTGQETQYF.

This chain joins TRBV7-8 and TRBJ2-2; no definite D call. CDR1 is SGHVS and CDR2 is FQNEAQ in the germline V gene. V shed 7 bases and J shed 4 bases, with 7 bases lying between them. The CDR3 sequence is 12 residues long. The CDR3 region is CASTLGTGELFF. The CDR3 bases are TGTGCCAGCACCTTGGGCACCGGGGAGCTGTTTTTT.

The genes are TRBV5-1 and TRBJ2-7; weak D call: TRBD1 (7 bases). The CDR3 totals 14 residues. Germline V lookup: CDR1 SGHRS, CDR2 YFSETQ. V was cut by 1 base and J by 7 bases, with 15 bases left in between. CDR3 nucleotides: TGCGCCAGCAGCTTGCAGGGGGGACTTTGGGAGCAGTACTTC. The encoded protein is CASSLQGGLWEQYF.

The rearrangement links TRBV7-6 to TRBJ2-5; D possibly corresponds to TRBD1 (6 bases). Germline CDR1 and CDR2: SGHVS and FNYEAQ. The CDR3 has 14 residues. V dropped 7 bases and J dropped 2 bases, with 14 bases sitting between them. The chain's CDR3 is CASTSDRLQETQYF. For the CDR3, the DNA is TGTGCCAGCACCTCTGACAGGTTACAAGAGACCCAGTACTTC.

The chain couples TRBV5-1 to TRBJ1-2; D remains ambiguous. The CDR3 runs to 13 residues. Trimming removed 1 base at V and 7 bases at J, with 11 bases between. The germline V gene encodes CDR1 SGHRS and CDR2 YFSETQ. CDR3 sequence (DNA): TGCGCCAGCAGCTTGAATCAGGAGGGTGGCTACACCTTC. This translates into CASSLNQEGGYTF.

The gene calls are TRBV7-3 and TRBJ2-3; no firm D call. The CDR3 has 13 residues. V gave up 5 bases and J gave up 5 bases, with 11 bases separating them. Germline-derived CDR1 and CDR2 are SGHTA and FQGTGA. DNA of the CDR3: TGTGCCAGCAGCGGTAGGGTCGGAGATACGCAGTATTTT. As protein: CASSGRVGDTQYF.